This TCR beta chain was sequenced in a study of T cell responses to AZD1222 COVID-19 vaccine. TCRdb's copy holds only in-frame clones and misses some; the assay was immunoSEQ multiplex PCR. The sample has roughly 200,000 clones, just over 85% seen once. This receptor was identified in an adult in good health. This sample comprised peripheral blood, obtained on day 0 of AZD1222 vaccination.

The chain's CDR3 is CASSDGQGISYEQYF. CDR3 nucleotide sequence: TGTGCCAGCAGTGATGGGCAGGGGATTTCCTACGAGCAGTACTTC. The genes are TRBV6-1 and TRBJ2-7; TRBD1 is a possible D gene (6 bases). Germline-derived CDR1 and CDR2 are MNHNS and SASEGT. The CDR3 spans 15 residues. Trimming left V 3 bases short and J 1 base short, with 13 bases between.